The rows below give T cell receptor beta chains drawn from one sample of a study of blood T cell repertoires in COVID-19. Some clones are missing from TCRdb's copy, which holds only in-frame ones; the method was immunoSEQ multiplex PCR. The sample records some 450,000 clones, approximately 88% being singletons. Sequencing used peripheral blood. The receptors were gathered from a woman aged 45-60 years with COVID-19, enrolled during active disease. CDR3s include the opening cysteine and the closing phenylalanine or tryptophan. Each record gives: CDR3 length, J gene, V gene, clone size, D gene, CDR3 protein, CDR3 DNA. A D gene is named only where the DNA matches it firmly. Part of the rows lack a size; the others show once, few, many or a class for expanded clones.

15	TRBJ1-2	TRBV6-1	.	.	CASSEAMADIYGYTF	TGTGCCAGCAGTGAAGCGATGGCTGACATCTATGGCTACACCTTC
14	TRBJ1-2	TRBV27	.	.	CASSSPVGRGGYTF	TGTGCCAGCAGTTCCCCGGTGGGGAGGGGAGGCTACACCTTC
13	TRBJ2-1	TRBV19	.	.	CASSSPSSNEQFF	TGTGCCAGTAGTTCTCCTAGCTCCAATGAGCAGTTCTTC
14	TRBJ2-7	TRBV2	.	.	CASRGRGIGYEQYF	TGTGCCAGCAGAGGGAGGGGGATTGGATACGAGCAGTACTTC
11	TRBJ1-2	TRBV6-2/TRBV6-3	.	.	CASSRSRGYTF	TGTGCCAGCAGCCGTTCGCGGGGCTACACCTTC
14	TRBJ1-3	TRBV5-6	.	.	CASSWGRAGNTIYF	TGTGCCAGCAGCTGGGGCAGAGCTGGAAACACCATATATTTT
16	TRBJ2-2	TRBV24-1	.	.	CATSSSGAPNTGELFF	.
16	TRBJ2-1	TRBV18	.	TRBD1	CASSILTGQPGHEQFF	TGTGCCAGCTCTATACTCACGGGACAGCCTGGGCATGAGCAGTTCTTC
13	TRBJ2-5	TRBV6-5	.	TRBD2	CASRPAGEETQYF	TGTGCCAGCAGACCTGCGGGGGAAGAGACCCAGTACTTC
16	TRBJ1-5	TRBV23-1	.	TRBD1	CASSRLRQGARQPQHF	TGCGCCAGCAGTCGGCTCAGACAGGGGGCGAGGCAGCCCCAGCATTTT
13	TRBJ2-7	TRBV3-1/TRBV3-2	.	.	CASSQGEGRGQYF	TGTGCCAGCAGCCAAGGGGAAGGCCGGGGGCAGTACTTC
14	TRBJ2-2	TRBV7-9	.	.	CASSLRMNTGELFF	TGTGCCAGCAGTTTACGTATGAACACCGGGGAGCTGTTTTTT
18	TRBJ1-6	TRBV30	.	TRBD1	CAWSRDRGRPQDHSPLHF	TGTGCCTGGAGTAGGGACAGGGGTCGCCCCCAGGATCATTCACCCCTCCACTTT
14	TRBJ1-5	TRBV13	once	.	CASSSRYSNQPQHF	TGTGCCAGCAGCTCCAGATATAGCAATCAGCCCCAGCATTTT
14	TRBJ1-2	TRBV9	.	TRBD1	CASSPRRGVYGYTF	TGTGCCAGCAGCCCCCGCAGGGGGGTCTATGGCTACACCTTC
16	TRBJ2-5	TRBV10-3	.	TRBD2	CAISEAGSGGQETQYF	TGTGCCATCAGTGAGGCTGGTAGCGGGGGGCAAGAGACCCAGTACTTC
13	TRBJ1-2	TRBV19	.	.	CASNRDLIGGYTF	TGTGCCAGTAACAGGGATTTAATTGGTGGCTACACCTTC
13	TRBJ1-1	TRBV19	.	.	CASTRPPNTEAFF	TGTGCCAGCACTAGGCCACCGAACACTGAAGCTTTCTTT
15	TRBJ2-7	TRBV6-5	.	.	CASSYSSGERYEQYF	TGTGCCAGCAGTTACTCGAGTGGGGAGCGATACGAGCAGTACTTC
13	TRBJ1-2	TRBV3-1/TRBV3-2	.	TRBD1	CASRETGNYGYTF	TGTGCCAGCAGAGAGACAGGGAACTATGGCTACACCTTC
13	TRBJ1-6	TRBV19	.	.	CASSIARNSPLHF	TGTGCCAGTAGTATAGCCAGGAATTCACCCCTCCACTTT
14	TRBJ1-2	TRBV19	.	.	CASTPGGGDYGYTF	TGTGCCAGTACTCCCGGAGGAGGGGACTATGGCTACACCTTC
19	TRBJ2-3	TRBV9	.	.	CASSVAIKGGAAGRDTQYF	TGTGCCAGCAGCGTAGCAATTAAGGGGGGGGCGGCCGGTCGAGATACGCAGTATTTT
15	TRBJ1-6	TRBV5-1	.	.	CASSYLTASGSPLHF	TGCGCCAGCAGCTACTTGACAGCGTCAGGTTCACCCCTCCACTTT
16	TRBJ2-5	TRBV24-1	once	.	CATSDSVPGVQETQYF	TGTGCCACCAGTGATTCGGTTCCGGGGGTCCAAGAGACCCAGTACTTC
18	TRBJ2-2	TRBV7-8	.	TRBD2	CASSQGWLAGGNTGELFF	TGTGCCAGCAGCCAGGGTTGGCTAGCGGGGGGGAACACCGGGGAGCTGTTTTTT
15	TRBJ2-3	TRBV5-1	.	TRBD1	CASSRQTGNTDTQYF	TGCGCCAGCAGCCGTCAGACAGGGAATACAGATACGCAGTATTTT
18	TRBJ2-5	TRBV2	.	TRBD2	CASSVASGLAGSSETQYF	TGTGCCAGCAGCGTCGCCTCGGGCCTAGCGGGGTCGTCTGAGACCCAGTACTTC
15	TRBJ1-4	TRBV5-1	.	.	CASRDGRDINEKLFF	TGCGCCAGCAGGGATGGACGGGATATTAATGAAAAACTGTTTTTT
15	TRBJ2-1	TRBV11-3	.	.	CASSSGTNSYNEQFF	TGTGCCAGCAGCTCCGGGACAAACTCCTACAATGAGCAGTTCTTC
15	TRBJ2-2	TRBV20-1	.	.	CSASNPASNTGELFF	TGCAGTGCTAGTAATCCAGCGTCGAACACCGGGGAGCTGTTTTTT
14	TRBJ1-1	TRBV10-3	.	.	CAISDPGLNTEAFF	TGTGCCATCAGTGACCCAGGATTGAACACTGAAGCTTTCTTT
15	TRBJ1-1	TRBV3-1/TRBV3-2	.	.	CASSQEQHGKPEAFF	TGTGCCAGCAGCCAAGAGCAACACGGGAAACCTGAAGCTTTCTTT
14	TRBJ1-2	TRBV2	.	TRBD1	CASSDQGVGYGYTF	TGTGCCAGCAGTGACCAGGGGGTTGGGTATGGCTACACCTTC
14	TRBJ2-4	TRBV29-1	.	TRBD2	CSVRLAGGVDIQYF	TGCAGCGTTCGACTAGCGGGGGGCGTAGACATTCAGTACTTC
14	TRBJ2-4	TRBV28	.	TRBD1	CASSKSGQKNIQYF	TGTGCCAGCAGCAAGTCGGGACAGAAAAACATTCAGTACTTC
15	TRBJ2-7	TRBV6-6	.	TRBD2	CASSPGLAASYEQYF	TGTGCCAGCAGCCCCGGACTAGCGGCCTCCTACGAGCAGTACTTC
12	TRBJ2-7	TRBV2	once	.	CASSENGYEQYF	TGTGCCAGCAGTGAAAACGGCTACGAGCAGTACTTC
14	TRBJ1-2	TRBV2	.	.	CASRDRGGNYGYTF	TGTGCCAGCAGAGATCGGGGGGGGAACTATGGCTACACCTTC
13	TRBJ1-2	TRBV19	.	.	CASRKRLNYGYTF	TGTGCCAGTAGAAAAAGACTAAACTATGGCTACACCTTC
15	TRBJ1-5	TRBV6-5	.	.	CASSFRTASNQPQHF	TGTGCCAGCAGTTTCCGGACAGCTAGCAATCAGCCCCAGCATTTT
15	TRBJ2-1	TRBV5-1	.	.	CASSSGGSSYNEQFF	TGCGCCAGCAGCTCCGGGGGTTCCTCCTACAATGAGCAGTTCTTC
15	TRBJ2-5	TRBV5-1	.	TRBD2	CASSFSSGAQETQYF	TGCGCCAGCAGCTTCTCTAGCGGGGCCCAAGAGACCCAGTACTTC
13	TRBJ2-3	TRBV5-5	.	.	CASSLAYTDTQYF	TGTGCCAGCAGCTTAGCTTACACAGATACGCAGTATTTT
15	TRBJ2-5	TRBV3-1/TRBV3-2	.	.	CASSQEGALSQTQYF	TGTGCCAGCAGCCAGGAAGGGGCGCTCAGCCAGACCCAGTACTTC
16	TRBJ2-7	TRBV5-1	.	TRBD1	CASSLTLQGGLREQYF	TGCGCCAGCAGCTTGACATTACAGGGGGGTTTACGGGAGCAGTACTTC
12	TRBJ1-5	TRBV7-9	.	.	CASGDRNQPQHF	TGTGCCAGCGGAGACAGAAATCAGCCCCAGCATTTT
14	TRBJ1-6	TRBV27	many	.	CASSSSDRNSPLHF	TGTGCCAGCAGTTCCTCTGACAGGAATTCACCCCTCCACTTT
15	TRBJ2-7	TRBV7-8	.	TRBD1	CASSRLGQNSYEQYF	TGTGCCAGCAGCCGCCTGGGACAGAACTCCTACGAGCAGTACTTC
14	TRBJ2-5	TRBV2	.	TRBD2	CASSRTSGTETQYF	TGTGCCAGCAGTAGGACTAGCGGGACGGAGACCCAGTACTTC
13	TRBJ1-1	TRBV5-4	.	.	CASSWGPGTEAFF	TGTGCCAGCAGCTGGGGGCCAGGCACTGAAGCTTTCTTT
10	TRBJ1-2	TRBV7-9	.	.	CASSPGGYTF	TGTGCCAGCAGCCCAGGGGGCTACACCTTC
13	TRBJ1-2	TRBV29-1	.	TRBD1	CSVEARQGGGYTF	TGCAGCGTTGAAGCTAGGCAGGGGGGAGGCTACACCTTC
14	TRBJ1-1	TRBV13	.	TRBD1	CASSYGDRDAEAFF	TGTGCCAGCAGCTACGGAGACAGGGACGCTGAAGCTTTCTTT
16	TRBJ2-7	TRBV2	.	TRBD2	CASSDPGTSGGIEQYF	TGTGCCAGCAGTGATCCCGGGACTAGCGGGGGGATCGAGCAGTACTTC
15	TRBJ2-1	TRBV27	.	TRBD2	CASSLVAGVYNEQFF	TGTGCCAGCAGTTTAGTAGCGGGGGTGTACAATGAGCAGTTCTTC
14	TRBJ2-7	TRBV5-1	.	TRBD1	CASSPTDRDDEQYF	TGCGCCAGCAGCCCTACTGACAGGGACGACGAGCAGTACTTC
16	TRBJ2-2	TRBV27	.	TRBD2	CASSSSGGFNTGELFF	TGTGCCAGCAGTTCGAGCGGGGGGTTCAACACCGGGGAGCTGTTTTTT
12	TRBJ1-4	TRBV6-5	once	TRBD1	CATDRGWEKLFF	TGTGCCACCGACAGGGGTTGGGAAAAACTGTTTTTT